One sample yielded the 21 T cell receptor beta chains listed below, sequenced in a study of molecular identifiers for immune sequencing clone quantification. TCRdb analysed the PCR reads with MiXCR anew, one entry per CDR3 protein. The sample has 300,000 to 400,000 distinct CDR3 sequences, over 20% seen once; the top ten hold under 0.95%. The source material was naive CD8+ T cells from blood, with Jurkat cell RNA spiked in. The sample's subset: FACS-sorted CD8+CD4-CCR7+CD45RA+ naive T cells. The receptors shown here come from a human donor in good health. Some libraries in this study had Jurkat cell RNA spiked in.

A remark on this clonotype: One junction end disagrees with the germline gene, perhaps due to a read error. The rearrangement uses TRBV4-3 and TRBJ1-2; D is ambiguous. The CDR3 runs 15 residues. Germline-derived CDR1 and CDR2 are LGHNA and YSLEER. The CDR3 region is CASSQDRTEGYVYTF. The CDR3 region has the DNA TGCGCCAGCAGCCAAGATAGAACAGAAGGCTATGTCTACACCTTC.

The sample holds many counts of this clonotype. The rearrangement uses TRBV7-8 and TRBJ1-2; 8 bases are a match to TRBD1. The CDR3 is made up of 18 amino acids. Trimming at V came to 3 bases and at J to 0 bases, leaving 12 bases not matched to a gene. Germline values: CDR1 SGHVS, CDR2 FQNEAQ. DNA for the CDR3: TGTGCCAGCAGCTTGGACAGGACAGGGATGTCCCCTAACTATGGCTACACCTTC. Translation gives CASSLDRTGMSPNYGYTF.

A remark on this clonotype: One base away lies a much larger clone, so this may be a sequencing read error. CDR3 sequence: CASSQDHGTYYGQYF. As DNA, the CDR3 is TGCGCCAGCAGCCAAGATCACGGGACCTACTACGGGCAGTACTTC. The chain recombines TRBV4-1 with TRBJ2-7; D is possibly TRBD1 or TRBD2 (5 bases each). Germline V gene sequence: CDR1 MGHRA, CDR2 YSYEKL. The CDR3 runs to 15 residues.

Ten or more counts support this clonotype. V is TRBV6-5 and J is TRBJ1-5; D gene unclear. The V end was cut by 2 bases, the J end by 2 bases, with 7 bases between. Germline V gene sequence: CDR1 MNHEY, CDR2 SVGAGI. There are 14 residues in the CDR3. DNA for the CDR3: TGTGCCAGCAGTTACGTAAGGGGCAATCAGCCCCAGCATTTT. The encoded protein is CASSYVRGNQPQHF.

This clonotype was observed a few times. The chain links TRBV27 to TRBJ1-6; D is uncertain. CDR1 is MNHEY, CDR2 SMNVEV, per germline (reference sequence). V lost 2 bases to trimming and J lost 6 bases, with 11 bases between them. The CDR3 has 15 amino acids. In DNA, the CDR3 is TGTGCCAGCAGTTTACGACTGGGCCTTAATTCACCCCTCCACTTT. The encoded protein is CASSLRLGLNSPLHF.

Concerning this clonotype itself: With a much larger clone just one base away, this may be a read error. The chain combines TRBV12-3 or TRBV12-4 with TRBJ1-2, with TRBD1 as a possible D gene (5 bases). The CDR3 totals 13 residues. CDR3 sequence (DNA): TGTGCTACTCCCGAGGGGAACCGACGCGACTACACCTTC. This gives the protein CATPEGNRRDYTF.

Of note for this clonotype: A much more abundant neighbour one base away suggests this may be a read error. CDR3 amino acids: CASKHPRGRDRETQYF. The CDR3 bases are TGTGCCAGCAAACATCCCCGGGGGAGGGATCGAGAGACCCAGTACTTC. The J gene is TRBJ2-5, the V gene TRBV28; 7 bases are shared with TRBD2. This CDR3 is 16 amino acids long. V shed 7 bases and J 4 bases; nucleotides not matched to a gene: 15. The germline V gene has CDR1 MDHEN and CDR2 SYDVKM. Full variable domain (outside the CDR3, taken from reference TRBV28 and TRBJ2-5): DVKVTQSSRYLVKRTGEKVFLECVQDMDHENMFWYRQDPGLGLRLIYFSYDVKMKEKGDIPEGYSVSREKKERFSLILESASTNQTSMYLCASKHPRGRDRETQYFGPGTRLLVL.

In this sample, this clonotype turned up many times. The V and J genes are TRBV4-3 and TRBJ2-2; D is ambiguous. Trimming shortened V by 1 base and J by 1 base, and 7 bases separated the two germline ends. Germline assignment: CDR1 LGHNA and CDR2 YSLEER. The CDR3 runs to 15 residues. The CDR3 nucleotides read TGCGCCAGCAGCCAAGGGTCAGTGAACACCGGGGAGCTGTTTTTT. Protein product: CASSQGSVNTGELFF.

Many counts were recorded for this clonotype. J is TRBJ1-4 and V is TRBV7-9; D remains ambiguous. The length of the CDR3 is 15 residues. Germline values: CDR1 SEHNR, CDR2 FQNEAQ (reference sequence). V was pared by 1 base and J by 6 bases, with 12 bases between. CDR3 protein: CASSLELQSDEKLFF. CDR3 nucleotide sequence: TGTGCCAGCAGCTTAGAGCTCCAGTCGGATGAAAAACTGTTTTTT. The variable domain in full, with the rest retrieved from reference TRBV7-9 and TRBJ1-4, is DTGVSQNPRHKITKRGQNVTFRCDPISEHNRLYWYRQTLGQGPEFLTYFQNEAQLEKSRLLSDRFSAERPKGSFSTLEIQRTEQGDSAMYLCASSLELQSDEKLFFGSGTQLSVL.

As for this clonotype: Possible read error: a much larger clone is one base away. This chain links TRBV19 with TRBJ1-4, with D possibly matching TRBD1 (5 bases). The germline CDR1 and CDR2 sequences are LNHDA and SQIVND (reference sequence). The length of the CDR3 is 14 residues. Between the trimmed V and J ends, which lost 4 bases and 13 bases, there was a span of 19 bases. CDR3 sequence: CASSSGAAFDGLFF. As DNA, the CDR3 is TGTGCCAGTAGTAGCGGGGCGGCTTTCGACGGACTGTTTTTT.

The sample holds many counts of this clonotype. The chain couples TRBV7-2 to TRBJ2-5, with D perhaps given as TRBD1 or TRBD2 (6 bases each). Germline CDR1 SGHTA, CDR2 FQGNSA. The CDR3 spans 15 residues. The V end lost 0 bases, the J end lost 2 bases, and 10 bases lay between the germline ends. The CDR3 is CASSLAGGHQETQYF. CDR3 DNA sequence: TGTGCCAGCAGCTTAGCGGGGGGCCATCAAGAGACCCAGTACTTC.

This clonotype was recorded at least ten times. This chain connects TRBV7-2 to TRBJ2-5, with 11 bases identical to TRBD2. Germline-derived CDR1 and CDR2 are SGHTA and FQGNSA. The ends lost 1 base at V and 8 bases at J; junction bases unmatched: 6. CDR3 length: 15 residues. The chain's CDR3 is CASSLEQTSGSTQYF. DNA for the CDR3: TGTGCCAGCAGCTTAGAGCAAACTAGCGGGAGTACCCAGTACTTC.

This CDR3 reads CASRPGRAYEQYF. In nucleotides, the CDR3 is TGTGCCAGCAGACCCGGACGGGCTTACGAGCAGTACTTC. The chain joins TRBV7-9 to TRBJ2-7; D gene unclear. The V gene's germline CDR1 is SEHNR and CDR2 FQNEAQ (reference sequence). The ends were cut back, 6 bases at V and 4 bases at J, with 13 bases in the middle. This CDR3 is 13 amino acids long.

At least ten counts were recorded for this clonotype. This chain links TRBV4-3 with TRBJ2-6; D gene uncertain. V gave up 4 bases and J gave up 0 bases, with 7 bases separating them. There are 15 residues in the CDR3. In germline, CDR1 is LGHNA, CDR2 YSLEER. The CDR3 is CASSPRNSGANVLTF. The CDR3 nucleotides read TGCGCCAGCAGCCCCAGAAACTCTGGGGCCAACGTCCTGACTTTC.

Turning to this clonotype: It may be a read error: a sequence one base away is much more abundant. This chain uses TRBV7-9 with TRBJ2-7, with D tentatively TRBD1 or TRBD2 (6 bases each). V was clipped by 5 bases and J by 4 bases, with 18 bases between them. The CDR3 is 15 amino acids. From germline, CDR1 is SEHNR and CDR2 FQNEAQ (reference sequence). DNA for the CDR3: TGTGCCAGCAGCGGGGACTGGGACACACGATACGAGCAGTACTTC. Its translation: CASSGDWDTRYEQYF. Based on the CDR3 plus reference TRBV7-9 and TRBJ2-7, the full variable domain is DTGVSQNPRHKITKRGQNVTFRCDPISEHNRLYWYRQTLGQGPEFLTYFQNEAQLEKSRLLSDRFSAERPKGSFSTLEIQRTEQGDSAMYLCASSGDWDTRYEQYFGPGTRLTVT.

This rearrangement joins TRBV4-3 to TRBJ1-4; 10 nucleotides align to TRBD1. V was pared by 3 bases and J by 6 bases, with 7 bases of the junction left unmatched. Germline assignment: CDR1 LGHNA and CDR2 YSLEER. The CDR3 runs to 16 residues. This chain's CDR3 is CASSQGPGTGDEKLFF. CDR3 coding DNA: TGCGCCAGCAGCCAGGGTCCCGGGACAGGGGATGAAAAACTGTTTTTT.

The chain is built from TRBV30 and TRBJ1-1, with a weak D call TRBD1 (5 bases). V lost 5 bases, J lost 1 base, and 14 bases lay in between. The germline V gene encodes CDR1 GTSNPN and CDR2 SVGIG (reference sequence). CDR3 length: 14 residues. Here the CDR3 DNA reads TGTGCCTGGGGTATACACGACAGGAACACTGAAGCTTTCTTT. It yields the protein CAWGIHDRNTEAFF.

This clonotype was picked up many times. The chain uses TRBV28 and TRBJ2-7; tentatively, D is TRBD1 (5 bases). Germline V CDR1 and CDR2: MDHEN, SYDVKM. The V and J ends lost 2 bases and 2 bases respectively, with 10 bases between them. The CDR3 sequence is 14 residues long. This CDR3 is CASSLRQGAYEQYF. CDR3 DNA: TGTGCCAGCAGTTTAAGGCAGGGCGCCTACGAGCAGTACTTC. The full variable domain, completed using reference TRBV28 and TRBJ2-7, is DVKVTQSSRYLVKRTGEKVFLECVQDMDHENMFWYRQDPGLGLRLIYFSYDVKMKEKGDIPEGYSVSREKKERFSLILESASTNQTSMYLCASSLRQGAYEQYFGPGTRLTVT.

A note on this clonotype: Possible read error: a much larger clone is one base away. The V and J genes are TRBV7-9 and TRBJ2-7; either TRBD1 or TRBD2 may fit D (5 bases each). Germline CDR1 SEHNR, CDR2 FQNEAQ (reference sequence). The CDR3 sequence is 13 residues long. CDR3 in amino acids: CTSSSIGETGRYF. CDR3 in DNA: TGTACCAGCAGCTCGATAGGGGAGACTGGTCGGTACTTC.

The table lists this clonotype with a few counts. The gene calls are TRBV28 and TRBJ1-1; the match to TRBD1 covers 7 bases. Per the germline V gene, CDR1 is MDHEN and CDR2 is SYDVKM. V gave up 5 bases and J gave up 0 bases; unmatched junction bases: 9. This CDR3 contains 16 residues. The CDR3 loop reads CASSLTTGRMNTEAFF. DNA of the CDR3: TGTGCCAGCAGTCTCACGACAGGGCGGATGAACACTGAAGCTTTCTTT.

This clonotype was observed at least ten times. This chain connects TRBV12-3 or TRBV12-4 to TRBJ2-2, with D unclear. V lost 6 bases and J 6 bases, leaving 8 bases between the germline ends. The CDR3 sequence is 12 residues long. The CDR3 nucleotides read TGTGCCAGCAGGTACAGTGCCGGGGAGCTGTTTTTT. This translates into CASRYSAGELFF.